A selection of T cell receptor beta chains follows, all from one sample in a study of shared T cell receptors in the human thymus. Assay used: immunoSEQ multiplex PCR; TCRdb lists only in-frame clones, some missing. This table holds hundreds of thousands of clones, about 95% found once. The sample consisted of thymocytes. These receptors all stem from a human donor. CDR3s include the opening cysteine and the closing phenylalanine or tryptophan. D genes are given only for firm matches. Size is omitted from some rows. Given values are once, few, many or a class for expanded clones.

cdr3_aa | cdr3_nt | v_call | d_call | clone_size | j_call
CASRSLAYEQYF | TGTGCCAGCAGGTCACTAGCCTACGAGCAGTACTTC | TRBV28 | . | . | TRBJ2-7
CASSLEFGGENTEAFF | TGTGCCAGCAGCTTAGAATTTGGAGGGGAGAACACTGAAGCTTTCTTT | TRBV11-2 | . | . | TRBJ1-1
CASSPRLRTLPGELFF | TGTGCCAGCAGCCCCAGACTACGAACCCTTCCCGGGGAGCTGTTTTTT | TRBV7-2 | . | . | TRBJ2-2
CAWNHPSGTGIYEQYF | TGTGCCTGGAACCATCCATCCGGGACAGGGATTTACGAGCAGTACTTC | TRBV30 | TRBD1 | . | TRBJ2-7
CASSLDGQIYGYTF | TGTGCCAGCAGTTTAGACGGACAGATCTATGGCTACACCTTC | TRBV28 | . | once | TRBJ1-2
CASSLTGGLRTSGRTYEQYF | TGTGCCAGCTCACTCACAGGGGGCCTTCGGACTAGCGGGCGGACCTACGAGCAGTACTTC | TRBV18 | TRBD2 | once | TRBJ2-7
CASSLEFRGGVNTEAFF | TGTGCCAGCAGCTTGGAATTCAGGGGGGGAGTGAACACTGAAGCTTTCTTT | TRBV5-4 | TRBD1 | . | TRBJ1-1
CASSQARDRVHNEQFF | TGCGCCAGCAGCCAAGCCCGGGACAGGGTCCACAATGAGCAGTTCTTC | TRBV4-3 | TRBD1 | . | TRBJ2-1
CASSLTPSNWRADTGELFF | TGTGCCAGCAGCTTGACTCCCTCCAATTGGCGAGCGGACACCGGGGAGCTGTTTTTT | TRBV7-8 | . | . | TRBJ2-2
CASRAPNTGELFF | TGTGCCAGCAGGGCACCGAACACCGGGGAGCTGTTTTTT | TRBV27 | . | . | TRBJ2-2
CASSDSGSYHEQYF | TGTGCCAGCAGTGACTCCGGCAGTTACCACGAGCAGTACTTC | TRBV6-4 | . | . | TRBJ2-7
CASSVDRGSSYEQYF | TGTGCCAGCAGCGTGGACAGGGGAAGCTCCTACGAGCAGTACTTC | TRBV7-8 | TRBD1 | . | TRBJ2-7
CASSHPQEDTQYF | TGCGCCAGCAGCCACCCCCAGGAGGATACGCAGTATTTT | TRBV4-3 | . | . | TRBJ2-3
CASSPFYQPQHF | TGTGCCAGCAGCCCTTTTTATCAGCCCCAGCATTTT | TRBV6-5 | . | . | TRBJ1-5
CASSPRLSGIYIQETQYF | TGTGCCAGCAGCCCCAGGCTTAGCGGGATATACATCCAAGAGACCCAGTACTTC | TRBV4-2 | TRBD2 | . | TRBJ2-5
CASSPRGDTQYF | TGTGCCAGCAGCCCAAGGGGCGATACGCAGTATTTT | TRBV5-4 | . | . | TRBJ2-3
CASSIAGTGAYTGELFF | TGTGCCAGTAGTATAGCGGGGACAGGGGCTTACACCGGGGAGCTGTTTTTT | TRBV19 | TRBD1 | . | TRBJ2-2
CAISEKGNQPQHF | TGTGCCATCAGTGAAAAGGGAAACCAGCCCCAGCATTTT | TRBV10-3 | . | . | TRBJ1-5
CASSTGGLIDTEAFF | TGTGCCAGCAGTACTGGGGGCCTAATAGACACTGAAGCTTTCTTT | TRBV27 | . | . | TRBJ1-1
CSGWRSCEQYF | TGCAGTGGATGGAGGTCGTGCGAGCAGTACTTC | TRBV20-1 | . | . | TRBJ2-7
CASSSRQGLDQPQHF | TGTGCCAGCAGCTCAAGACAGGGGCTGGATCAGCCCCAGCATTTT | TRBV7-2 | TRBD1 | once | TRBJ1-5
CASSGTSGRDPPNYNEQFF | TGTGCCAGCAGCGGGACTAGCGGGAGGGACCCCCCGAACTACAATGAGCAGTTCTTC | TRBV9 | TRBD2 | . | TRBJ2-1